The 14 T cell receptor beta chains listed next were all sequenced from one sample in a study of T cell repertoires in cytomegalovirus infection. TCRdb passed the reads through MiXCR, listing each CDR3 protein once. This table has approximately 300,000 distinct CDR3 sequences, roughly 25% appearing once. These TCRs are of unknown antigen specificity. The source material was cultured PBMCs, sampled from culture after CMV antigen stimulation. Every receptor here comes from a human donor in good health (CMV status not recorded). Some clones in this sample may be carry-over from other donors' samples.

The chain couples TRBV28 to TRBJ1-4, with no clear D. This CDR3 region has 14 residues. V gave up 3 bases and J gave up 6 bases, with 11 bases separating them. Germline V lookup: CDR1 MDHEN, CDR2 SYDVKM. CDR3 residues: CASSLDDRDEKLFF. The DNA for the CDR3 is TGTGCCAGCAGTTTGGATGATAGGGATGAAAAACTGTTTTTT.

CDR3 region: CASSSRWTGKSYEQYV. The DNA of the CDR3 is TGTGCCAGCAGCTCGCGATGGACAGGGAAGAGTTACGAGCAGTACGTC. This rearrangement joins TRBV6-5 to TRBJ2-7, with 8 nucleotides matching TRBD1. The CDR3 has 16 residues. The V gene's germline CDR1 is MNHEY and CDR2 SVGAGI. V trimming: 6 bases; J trimming: 4 bases; junction bases outside the gene matches: 14.

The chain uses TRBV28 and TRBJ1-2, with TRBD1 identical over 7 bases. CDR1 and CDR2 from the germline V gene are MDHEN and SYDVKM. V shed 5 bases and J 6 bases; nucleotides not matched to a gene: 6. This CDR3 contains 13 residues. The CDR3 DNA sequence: TGTGCCAGCAGTGGTACAGGGGACGATGGCTACACCTTC. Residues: CASSGTGDDGYTF.

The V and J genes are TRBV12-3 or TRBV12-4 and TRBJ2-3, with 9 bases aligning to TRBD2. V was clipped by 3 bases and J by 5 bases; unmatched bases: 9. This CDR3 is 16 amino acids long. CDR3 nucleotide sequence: TGTGCCAGCAGTTTCCATGGCGGGAGGGTGGTAGATACGCAGTATTTT. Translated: CASSFHGGRVVDTQYF.

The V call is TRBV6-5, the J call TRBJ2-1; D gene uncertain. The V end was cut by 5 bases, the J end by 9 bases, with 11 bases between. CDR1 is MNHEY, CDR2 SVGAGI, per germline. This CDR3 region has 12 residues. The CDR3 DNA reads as TGTGCCAGCAGTCCGATGGGCCTTGAGCAGTTCTTC. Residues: CASSPMGLEQFF.

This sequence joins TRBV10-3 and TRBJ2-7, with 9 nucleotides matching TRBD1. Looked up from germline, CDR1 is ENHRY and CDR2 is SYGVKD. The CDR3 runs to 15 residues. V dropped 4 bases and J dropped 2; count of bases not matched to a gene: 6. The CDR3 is CAISGDRGTTYEQYF. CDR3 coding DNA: TGTGCCATCAGTGGAGACAGGGGGACGACCTACGAGCAGTACTTC.

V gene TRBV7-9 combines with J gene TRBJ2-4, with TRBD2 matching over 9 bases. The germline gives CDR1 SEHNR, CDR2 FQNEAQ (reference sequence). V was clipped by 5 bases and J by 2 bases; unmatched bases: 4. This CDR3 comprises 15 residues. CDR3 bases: TGTGCCAGCAGCCCCGGGACTAGCACCAAAAACATTCAGTACTTC. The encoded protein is CASSPGTSTKNIQYF.

CDR3 sequence reads: CASSSRQGRNSPLHF. CDR3 bases: TGTGCCAGCAGTTCCCGACAGGGGAGGAATTCACCCCTCCACTTT. This chain uses TRBV28 with TRBJ1-6, with TRBD1 identical over 8 bases. Germline V CDR1 and CDR2: MDHEN, SYDVKM. Trimming took 4 bases from V and 7 from J; bases not matched to a gene: 6. This CDR3 region has 15 residues.

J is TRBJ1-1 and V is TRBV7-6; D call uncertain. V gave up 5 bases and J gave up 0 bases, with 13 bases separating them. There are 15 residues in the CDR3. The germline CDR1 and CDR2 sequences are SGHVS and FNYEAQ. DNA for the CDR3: TGTGCCAGCAGCAGGTCTTATGACATGAACACTGAAGCTTTCTTT. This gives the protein CASSRSYDMNTEAFF.

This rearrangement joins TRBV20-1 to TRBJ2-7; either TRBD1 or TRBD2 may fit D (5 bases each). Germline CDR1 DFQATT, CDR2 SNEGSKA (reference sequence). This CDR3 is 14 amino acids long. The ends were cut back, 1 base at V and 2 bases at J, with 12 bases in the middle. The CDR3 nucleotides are TGCAGTGCTAGAGCCCGGGGCCCGACCTACGAGCAGTACTTC. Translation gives CSARARGPTYEQYF.

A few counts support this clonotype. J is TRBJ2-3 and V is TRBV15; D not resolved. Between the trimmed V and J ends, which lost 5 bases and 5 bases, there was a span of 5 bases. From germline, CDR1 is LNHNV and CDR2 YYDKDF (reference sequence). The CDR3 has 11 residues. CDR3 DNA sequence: TGTGCCACCAGCGCGGTAGATACGCAGTATTTT. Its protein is CATSAVDTQYF.

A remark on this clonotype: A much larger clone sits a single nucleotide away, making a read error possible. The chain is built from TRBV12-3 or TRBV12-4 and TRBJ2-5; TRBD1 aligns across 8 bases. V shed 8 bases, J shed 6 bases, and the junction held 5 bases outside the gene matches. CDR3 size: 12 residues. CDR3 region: CASQDRAKTQYF. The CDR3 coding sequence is TGTGCCAGCCAGGACAGGGCGAAGACCCAGTACTTC.

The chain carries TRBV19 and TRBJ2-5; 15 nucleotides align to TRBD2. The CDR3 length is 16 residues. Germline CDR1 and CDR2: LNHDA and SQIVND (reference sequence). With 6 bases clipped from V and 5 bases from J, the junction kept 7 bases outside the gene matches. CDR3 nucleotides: TGTGCCAGTAGCCTTGGAGGACTAGCGGGAGGGGAGACCCAGTACTTC. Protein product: CASSLGGLAGGETQYF.

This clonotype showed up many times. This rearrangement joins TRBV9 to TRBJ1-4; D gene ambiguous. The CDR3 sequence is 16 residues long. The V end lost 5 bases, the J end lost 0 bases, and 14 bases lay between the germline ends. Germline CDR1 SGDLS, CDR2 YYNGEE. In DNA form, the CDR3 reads TGTGCCAGCAGTCTTTATGATCGGGCAACTAATGAAAAACTGTTTTTT. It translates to CASSLYDRATNEKLFF.